The sample holds a few counts of the clone carrying this T cell receptor beta chain. Its antigen remains unidentified. The sample comes from a study of cytomegalovirus exposure and HLA in healthy donors. Study as a whole: From about 179 million T cells, an earlier analysis saw 117 million unique TCR beta sequences.

PCR was performed using 60 Vbeta and 13 Jbeta primers. Here immunoSEQ multiplex PCR was the method, and the copy in TCRdb shows in-frame clones only, minus some. The table includes fewer than 85,000 clones, about four fifths detected once. CDR1 is SGHRS and CDR2 is YFSETQ in the germline V gene. V lost 0 bases, J lost 4 bases, and 0 bases stayed unmatched. The CDR3 is made up of 15 amino acids. Study findings and constraints: Later, an analysis found that common viral pathogens appeared to be linked with several of the most significant clusters. Many donors carried some public TCRs, although rarity characterized most TCR sequences. Reports described diagnosis of cytomegalovirus status by the classifier as highly specific and sensitive.

This chain joins TRBV5-1 and TRBJ2-1; 11 bases align to TRBD2. The source of this sequence is a man aged 18 to 29 in good health and CMV-seropositive. Material: PBMCs. CDR3 coding DNA: TGCGCCAGCAGCTTGGGACTAGCGGGATACAATGAGCAGTTCTTC. Translated, it gives CASSLGLAGYNEQFF.